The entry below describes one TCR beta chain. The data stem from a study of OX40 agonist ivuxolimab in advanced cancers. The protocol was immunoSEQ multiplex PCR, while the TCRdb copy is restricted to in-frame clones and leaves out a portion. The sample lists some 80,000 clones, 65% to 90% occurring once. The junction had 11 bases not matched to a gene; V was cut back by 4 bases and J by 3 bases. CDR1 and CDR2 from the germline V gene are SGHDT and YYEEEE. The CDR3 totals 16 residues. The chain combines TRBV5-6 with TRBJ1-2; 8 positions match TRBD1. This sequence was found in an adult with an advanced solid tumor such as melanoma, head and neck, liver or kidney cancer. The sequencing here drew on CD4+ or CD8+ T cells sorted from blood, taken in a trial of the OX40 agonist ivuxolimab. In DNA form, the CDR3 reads TGTGCCAGCAGCCCTGTAGCAGGGGGCGCGGACTATGGCTACACCTTC. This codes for CASSPVAGGADYGYTF.